This TCR beta chain was documented in a study of molecular identifiers for immune sequencing clone quantification. TCRdb used MiXCR to reprocess the PCR reads, holding one entry per CDR3 protein. This table has a few hundred thousand distinct CDR3 sequences, about 20% appearing once. The V end lost 1 base, the J end lost 2 bases, and 4 bases lay between the germline ends. Germline V CDR1 and CDR2: MGHRA, YSYEKL. This CDR3 comprises 13 residues. Study-wide results and limits: Barcodes shared by identical TCR molecules could lead to underestimated sizes of highly expanded clones. Clonotypes surpassing 20 RNA copies contained over 99% of effector molecules, versus under 1% in naive cells.

This clonotype was counted ten times or more. The antigen remains undetermined. Naive CD8 T cells were picked out by sorting for CD8+CD4-CCR7+CD45RA+. Sequenced input: naive CD8+ T cells from blood, with Jurkat cell RNA spiked in. Subset specified: FACS-sorted CD8+CD4-CCR7+CD45RA+ naive T cells. The receptor comes from a human donor in good health. Some libraries in this study had Jurkat cell RNA spiked in. The V call is TRBV4-1, the J call TRBJ2-3; D not certain. The CDR3 spells CASSQGDTDTQYF. DNA for the CDR3: TGCGCCAGCAGCCAAGGGGACACAGATACGCAGTATTTT.